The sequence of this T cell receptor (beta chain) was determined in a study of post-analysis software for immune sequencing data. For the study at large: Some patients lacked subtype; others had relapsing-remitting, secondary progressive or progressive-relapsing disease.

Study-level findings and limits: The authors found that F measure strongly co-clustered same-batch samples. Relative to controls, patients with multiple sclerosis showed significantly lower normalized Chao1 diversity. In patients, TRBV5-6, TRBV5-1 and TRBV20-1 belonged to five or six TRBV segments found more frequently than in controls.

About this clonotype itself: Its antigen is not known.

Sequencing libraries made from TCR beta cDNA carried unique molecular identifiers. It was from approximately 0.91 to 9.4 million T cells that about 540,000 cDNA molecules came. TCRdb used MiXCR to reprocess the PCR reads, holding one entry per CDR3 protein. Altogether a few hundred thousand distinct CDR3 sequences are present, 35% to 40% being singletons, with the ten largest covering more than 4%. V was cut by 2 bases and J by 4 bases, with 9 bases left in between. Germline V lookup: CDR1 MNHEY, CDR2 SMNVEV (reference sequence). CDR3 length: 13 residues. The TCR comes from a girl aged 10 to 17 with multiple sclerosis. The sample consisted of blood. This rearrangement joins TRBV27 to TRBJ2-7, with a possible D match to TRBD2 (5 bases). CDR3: CASSLGLTYEQYF. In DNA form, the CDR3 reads TGTGCCAGCAGTTTAGGACTGACGTACGAGCAGTACTTC.